Listed here are 2 T cell receptor beta chains from one sample, sequenced in a study of cytomegalovirus exposure and HLA in healthy donors. Profiled with immunoSEQ multiplex PCR; TCRdb holds only in-frame clones, not every one. The data contain 98,000 or so clones, 70% to 90% of them seen just once; the ten biggest clones take up roughly 3%. Sequenced sample: PBMCs. These receptors all stem from a woman under 30 in good health and CMV-seronegative.

This chain joins TRBV5-5 and TRBJ2-2; D is perhaps TRBD2 (6 bases). CDR1 SGHKS and CDR2 YYEKEE come from the germline V gene (reference sequence). CDR3 length: 14 residues. Between the trimmed V and J ends, which lost 4 bases and 5 bases, there was a span of 12 bases. CDR3 DNA sequence: TGTGCCAGCAGCGCCGGAGGGACGACCGGGGAGCTGTTTTTT. Translating it yields CASSAGGTTGELFF. Supplemented by reference TRBV5-5 and TRBJ2-2, the full variable domain reads DAGVTQSPTHLIKTRGQQVTLRCSPISGHKSVSWYQQVLGQGPQFIFQYYEKEERGRGNFPDRFSARQFPNYSSELNVNALLLGDSALYLCASSAGGTTGELFFGEGSRLTVL.

V and J are TRBV27 and TRBJ2-1; TRBD1 aligns across 7 bases. The CDR3 spans 13 residues. V was pared by 4 bases and J by 6 bases, with 3 bases of the junction left unmatched. CDR1 and CDR2 from the germline V gene are MNHEY and SMNVEV (reference sequence). The CDR3 is CASSSRQGNEQFF. DNA for the CDR3: TGTGCCAGCAGTTCCAGACAGGGCAATGAGCAGTTCTTC.